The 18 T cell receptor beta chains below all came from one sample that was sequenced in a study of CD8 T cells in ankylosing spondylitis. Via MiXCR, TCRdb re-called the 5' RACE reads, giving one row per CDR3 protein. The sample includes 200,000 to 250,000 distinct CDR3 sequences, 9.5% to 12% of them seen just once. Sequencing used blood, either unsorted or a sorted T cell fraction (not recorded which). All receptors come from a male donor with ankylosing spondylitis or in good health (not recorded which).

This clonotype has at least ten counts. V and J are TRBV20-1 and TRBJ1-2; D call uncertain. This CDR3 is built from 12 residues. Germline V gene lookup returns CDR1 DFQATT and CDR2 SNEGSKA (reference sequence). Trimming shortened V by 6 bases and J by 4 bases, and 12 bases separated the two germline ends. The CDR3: CSAGRYVYGYTF. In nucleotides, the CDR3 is TGCAGTGCCGGACGGTATGTCTATGGCTACACCTTC.

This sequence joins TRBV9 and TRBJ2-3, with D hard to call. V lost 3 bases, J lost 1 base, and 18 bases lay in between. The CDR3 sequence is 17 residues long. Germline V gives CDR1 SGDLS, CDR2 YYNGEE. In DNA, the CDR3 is TGTGCCAGCAGCGGACTCGCCCTGGACCAAGGCACAGATACGCAGTATTTT. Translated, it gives CASSGLALDQGTDTQYF.

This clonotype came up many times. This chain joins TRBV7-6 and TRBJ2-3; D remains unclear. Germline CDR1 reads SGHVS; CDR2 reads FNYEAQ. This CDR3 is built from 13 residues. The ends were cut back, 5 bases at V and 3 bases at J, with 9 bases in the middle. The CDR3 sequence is CASSRMLTDTQYF. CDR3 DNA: TGTGCCAGCAGCCGGATGCTTACAGATACGCAGTATTTT.

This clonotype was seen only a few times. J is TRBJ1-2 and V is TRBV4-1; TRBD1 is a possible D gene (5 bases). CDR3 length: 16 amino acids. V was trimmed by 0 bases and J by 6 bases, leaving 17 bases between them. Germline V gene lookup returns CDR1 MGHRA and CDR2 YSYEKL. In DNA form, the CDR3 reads TGCGCCAGCAGCCAAGATCTATTCCCTGGGGGACATGGCTACACCTTC. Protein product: CASSQDLFPGGHGYTF.

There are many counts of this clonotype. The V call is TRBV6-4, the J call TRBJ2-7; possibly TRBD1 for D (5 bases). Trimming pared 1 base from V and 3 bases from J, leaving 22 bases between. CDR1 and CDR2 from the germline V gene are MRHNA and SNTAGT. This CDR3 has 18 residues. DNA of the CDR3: TGTGCCAGCAGTGACTTTTTTTGGGGCGGTCTCTTACTCTACGAGCAGTACTTC. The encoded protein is CASSDFFWGGLLLYEQYF.

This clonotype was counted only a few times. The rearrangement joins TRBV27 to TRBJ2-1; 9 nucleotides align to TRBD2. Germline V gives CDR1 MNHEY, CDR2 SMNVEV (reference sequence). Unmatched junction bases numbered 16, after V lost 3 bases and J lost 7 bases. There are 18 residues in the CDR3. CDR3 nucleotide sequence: TGTGCCAGCAGTTTTCGACTTCATCCGGGACTAGCACAGAATGAGCAGTTCTTC. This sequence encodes CASSFRLHPGLAQNEQFF.

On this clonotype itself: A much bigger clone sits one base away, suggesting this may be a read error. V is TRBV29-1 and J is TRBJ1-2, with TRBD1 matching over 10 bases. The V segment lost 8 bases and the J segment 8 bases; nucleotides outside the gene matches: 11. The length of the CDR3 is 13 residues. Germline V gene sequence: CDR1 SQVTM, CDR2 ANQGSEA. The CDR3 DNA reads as TGCAGCTGTATCGGGACAGGGGATAGCGGCTACACCTTC. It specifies CSCIGTGDSGYTF.

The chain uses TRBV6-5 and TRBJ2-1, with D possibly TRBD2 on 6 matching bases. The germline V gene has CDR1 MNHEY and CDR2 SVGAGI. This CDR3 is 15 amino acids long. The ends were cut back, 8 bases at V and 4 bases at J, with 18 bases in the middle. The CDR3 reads CASRSEGPPYNEQFF. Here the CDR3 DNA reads TGTGCCAGCCGTTCGGAGGGGCCACCATACAATGAGCAGTTCTTC.

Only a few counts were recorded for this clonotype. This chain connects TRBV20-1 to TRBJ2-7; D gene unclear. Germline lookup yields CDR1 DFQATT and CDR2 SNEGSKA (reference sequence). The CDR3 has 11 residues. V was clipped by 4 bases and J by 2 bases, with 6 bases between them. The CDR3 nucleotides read TGCAGTGCTACCTCCACCTACGAGCAGTACTTC. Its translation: CSATSTYEQYF.

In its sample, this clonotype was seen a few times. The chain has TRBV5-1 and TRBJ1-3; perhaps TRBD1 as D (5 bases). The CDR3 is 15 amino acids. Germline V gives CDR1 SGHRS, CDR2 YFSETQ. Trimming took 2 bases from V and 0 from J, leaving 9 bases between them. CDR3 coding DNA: TGCGCCAGCAGCTTCCAGGGTTACTCTGGAAACACCATATATTTT. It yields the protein CASSFQGYSGNTIYF.

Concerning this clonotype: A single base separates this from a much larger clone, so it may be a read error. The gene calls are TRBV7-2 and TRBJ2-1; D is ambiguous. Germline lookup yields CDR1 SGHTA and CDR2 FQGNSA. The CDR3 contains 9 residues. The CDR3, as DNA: TGTGCCATCAGCCCGATCCCGTTCTTC. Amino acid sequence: CAISPIPFF.

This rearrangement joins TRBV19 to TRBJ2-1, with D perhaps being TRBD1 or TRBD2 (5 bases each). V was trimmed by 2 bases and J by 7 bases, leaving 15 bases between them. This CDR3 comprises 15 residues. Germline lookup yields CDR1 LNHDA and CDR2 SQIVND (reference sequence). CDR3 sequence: CASSIQPGPDNEQFF. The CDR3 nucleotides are TGTGCCAGTAGTATACAACCGGGACCCGATAATGAGCAGTTCTTC.

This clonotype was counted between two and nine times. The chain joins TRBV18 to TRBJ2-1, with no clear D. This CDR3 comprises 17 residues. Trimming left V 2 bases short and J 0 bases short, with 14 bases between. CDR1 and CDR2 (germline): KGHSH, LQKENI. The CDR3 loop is CASSPGPLALSYNEQFF. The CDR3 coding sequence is TGTGCCAGCTCACCAGGTCCACTTGCCCTCTCCTACAATGAGCAGTTCTTC.

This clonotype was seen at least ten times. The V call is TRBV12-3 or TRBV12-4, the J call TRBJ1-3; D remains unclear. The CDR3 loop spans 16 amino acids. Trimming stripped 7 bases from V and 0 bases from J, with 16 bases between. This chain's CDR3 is CASNLMRALSGNTIYF. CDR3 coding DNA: TGTGCCAGCAACCTTATGCGTGCGCTCTCTGGAAACACCATATATTTT.

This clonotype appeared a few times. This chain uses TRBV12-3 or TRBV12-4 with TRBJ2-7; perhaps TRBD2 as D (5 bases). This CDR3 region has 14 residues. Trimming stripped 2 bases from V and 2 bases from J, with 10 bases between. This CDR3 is CASSLSGNPYEQYF. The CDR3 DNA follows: TGTGCCAGCAGTTTATCGGGGAACCCCTACGAGCAGTACTTC.

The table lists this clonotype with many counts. CDR3 loop: CSATDLDINQPQHF. Written as DNA, the CDR3 is TGCAGTGCTACGGACCTAGATATCAATCAGCCCCAGCATTTT. The J gene is TRBJ1-5, the V gene TRBV20-1, with D unclear. Germline-derived CDR1 and CDR2 are DFQATT and SNEGSKA (reference sequence). The CDR3 covers 14 residues. The V end was cut by 4 bases, the J end by 3 bases, with 13 bases between.

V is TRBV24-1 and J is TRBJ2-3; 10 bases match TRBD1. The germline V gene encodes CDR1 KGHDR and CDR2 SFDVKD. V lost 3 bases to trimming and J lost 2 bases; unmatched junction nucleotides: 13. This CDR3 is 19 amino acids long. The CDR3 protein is CATSDTGQGNPWTTDTQYF. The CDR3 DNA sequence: TGTGCCACCAGTGATACGGGACAGGGGAACCCTTGGACCACAGATACGCAGTATTTT.

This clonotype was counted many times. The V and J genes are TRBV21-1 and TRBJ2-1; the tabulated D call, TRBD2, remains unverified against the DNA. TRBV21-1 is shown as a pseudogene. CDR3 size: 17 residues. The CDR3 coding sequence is TGTGCCAGCAGCATGTTCGGGGCGGGAGTTTTTGTCAATGAGCAGTTCTTC. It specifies CASSMFGAGVFVNEQFF.